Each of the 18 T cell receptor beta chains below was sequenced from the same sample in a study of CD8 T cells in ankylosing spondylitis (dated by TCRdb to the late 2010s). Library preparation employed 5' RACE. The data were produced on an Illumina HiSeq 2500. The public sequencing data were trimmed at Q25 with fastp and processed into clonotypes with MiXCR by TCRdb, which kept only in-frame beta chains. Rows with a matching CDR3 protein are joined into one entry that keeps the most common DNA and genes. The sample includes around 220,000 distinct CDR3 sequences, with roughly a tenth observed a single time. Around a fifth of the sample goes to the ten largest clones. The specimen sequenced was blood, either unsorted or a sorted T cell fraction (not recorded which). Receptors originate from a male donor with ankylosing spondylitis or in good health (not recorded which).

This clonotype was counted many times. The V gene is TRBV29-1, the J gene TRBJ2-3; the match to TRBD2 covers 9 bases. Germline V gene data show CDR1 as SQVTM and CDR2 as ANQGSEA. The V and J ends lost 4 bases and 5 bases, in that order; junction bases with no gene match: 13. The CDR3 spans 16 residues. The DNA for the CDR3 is TGCAGCGTTGTGGCGATGCTAGCGGGGAGTAGAGATACGCAGTATTTT. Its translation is CSVVAMLAGSRDTQYF.

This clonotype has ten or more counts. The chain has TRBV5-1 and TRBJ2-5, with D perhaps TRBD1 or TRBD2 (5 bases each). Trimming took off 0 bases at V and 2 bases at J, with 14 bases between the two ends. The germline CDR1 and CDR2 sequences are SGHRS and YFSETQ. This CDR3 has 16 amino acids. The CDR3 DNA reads TGCGCCAGCAGCTTGGGGGACGGTGGGGTACAAGAGACCCAGTACTTC. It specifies CASSLGDGGVQETQYF.

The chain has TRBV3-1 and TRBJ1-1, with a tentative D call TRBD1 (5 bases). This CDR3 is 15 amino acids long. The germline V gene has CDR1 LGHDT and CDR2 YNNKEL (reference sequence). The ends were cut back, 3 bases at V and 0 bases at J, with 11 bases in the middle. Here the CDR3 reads CASSQGYRLNTEAFF. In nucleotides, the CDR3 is TGTGCCAGCAGCCAGGGGTACAGGTTGAACACTGAAGCTTTCTTT.

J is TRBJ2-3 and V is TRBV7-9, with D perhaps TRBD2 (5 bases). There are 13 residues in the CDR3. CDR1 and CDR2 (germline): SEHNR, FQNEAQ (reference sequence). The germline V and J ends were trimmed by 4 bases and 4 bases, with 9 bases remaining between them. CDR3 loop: CASSSMRADTQYF. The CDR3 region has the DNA TGTGCCAGCAGCTCAATGCGGGCAGATACGCAGTATTTT.

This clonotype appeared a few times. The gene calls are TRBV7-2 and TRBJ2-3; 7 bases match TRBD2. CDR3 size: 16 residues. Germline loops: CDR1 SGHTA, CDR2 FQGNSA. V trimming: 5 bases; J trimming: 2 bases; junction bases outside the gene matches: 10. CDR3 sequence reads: CASSRSRGDPTDTQYF. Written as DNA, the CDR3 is TGTGCCAGCAGCCGTAGTCGGGGGGACCCCACAGATACGCAGTATTTT.

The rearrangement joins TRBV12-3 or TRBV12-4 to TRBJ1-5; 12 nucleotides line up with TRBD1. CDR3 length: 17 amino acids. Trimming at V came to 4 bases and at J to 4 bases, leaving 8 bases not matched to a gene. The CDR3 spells CASSSGTGGGRNQPQHF. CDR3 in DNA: TGTGCCAGCAGTTCCGGGACAGGGGGCGGTAGGAATCAGCCCCAGCATTTT.

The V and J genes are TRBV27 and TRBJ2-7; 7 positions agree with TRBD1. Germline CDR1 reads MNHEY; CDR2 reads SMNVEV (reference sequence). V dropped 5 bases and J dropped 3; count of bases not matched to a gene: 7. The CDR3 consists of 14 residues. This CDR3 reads CASSLRDRGYEQYF. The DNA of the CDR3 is TGTGCCAGCAGTCTAAGGGACAGAGGCTACGAGCAGTACTTC.

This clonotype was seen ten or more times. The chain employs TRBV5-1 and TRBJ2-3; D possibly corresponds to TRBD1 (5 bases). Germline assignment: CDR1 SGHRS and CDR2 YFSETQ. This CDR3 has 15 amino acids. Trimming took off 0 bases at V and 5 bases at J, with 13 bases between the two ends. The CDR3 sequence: CASSLGLQGGDTQYF. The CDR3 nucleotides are TGCGCCAGCAGCTTGGGTCTCCAGGGCGGAGATACGCAGTATTTT.

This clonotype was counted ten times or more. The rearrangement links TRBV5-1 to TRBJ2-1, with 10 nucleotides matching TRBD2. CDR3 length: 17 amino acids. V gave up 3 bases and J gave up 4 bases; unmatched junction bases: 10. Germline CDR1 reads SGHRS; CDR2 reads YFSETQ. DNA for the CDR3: TGCGCCAGCAGCTCCGGGGGAGCGGGGGGGAATTACAATGAGCAGTTCTTC. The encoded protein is CASSSGGAGGNYNEQFF.

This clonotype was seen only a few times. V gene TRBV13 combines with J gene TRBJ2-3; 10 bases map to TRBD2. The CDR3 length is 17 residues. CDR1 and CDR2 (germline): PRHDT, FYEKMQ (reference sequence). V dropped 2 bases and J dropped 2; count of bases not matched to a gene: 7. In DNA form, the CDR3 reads TGTGCCAGCAGCTTAAAGCTAGCGGGGGCATACACAGATACGCAGTATTTT. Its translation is CASSLKLAGAYTDTQYF.

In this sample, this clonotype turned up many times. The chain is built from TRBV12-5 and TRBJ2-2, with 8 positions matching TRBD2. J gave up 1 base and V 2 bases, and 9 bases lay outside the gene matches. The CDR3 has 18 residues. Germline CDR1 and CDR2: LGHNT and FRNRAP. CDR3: CASGLLTGTSMNTGELFF. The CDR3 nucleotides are TGTGCTAGTGGTTTGTTGACCGGGACTAGTATGAACACCGGGGAGCTGTTTTTT.

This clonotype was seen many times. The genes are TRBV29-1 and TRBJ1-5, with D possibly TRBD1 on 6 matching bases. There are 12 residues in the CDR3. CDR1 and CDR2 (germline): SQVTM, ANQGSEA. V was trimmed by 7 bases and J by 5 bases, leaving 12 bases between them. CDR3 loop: CSALTGDQPQHF. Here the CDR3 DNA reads TGCAGCGCCTTGACAGGTGATCAGCCCCAGCATTTT.

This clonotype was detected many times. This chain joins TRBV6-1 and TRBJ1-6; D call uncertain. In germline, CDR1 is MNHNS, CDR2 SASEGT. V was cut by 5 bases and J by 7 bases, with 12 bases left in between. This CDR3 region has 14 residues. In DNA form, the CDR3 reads TGTGCCAGCAGTCAGCCCTGGGAGAATTCACCCCTCCACTTT. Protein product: CASSQPWENSPLHF.

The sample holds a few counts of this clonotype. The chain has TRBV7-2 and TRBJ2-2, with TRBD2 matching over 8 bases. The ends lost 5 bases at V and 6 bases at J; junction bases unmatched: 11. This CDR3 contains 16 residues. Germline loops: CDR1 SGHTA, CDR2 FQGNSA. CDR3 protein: CASSGLGGGLPGELFF. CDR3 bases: TGTGCCAGCAGCGGCCTGGGCGGGGGGCTCCCCGGGGAGCTGTTTTTT.

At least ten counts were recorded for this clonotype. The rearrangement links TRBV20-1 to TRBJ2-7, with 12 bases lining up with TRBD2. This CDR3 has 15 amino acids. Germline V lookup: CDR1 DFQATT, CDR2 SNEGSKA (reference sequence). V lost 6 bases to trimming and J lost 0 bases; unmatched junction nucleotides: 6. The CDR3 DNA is TGCAGTGCCAACGGACTAGCGGGGAACTCCTACGAGCAGTACTTC. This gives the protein CSANGLAGNSYEQYF.

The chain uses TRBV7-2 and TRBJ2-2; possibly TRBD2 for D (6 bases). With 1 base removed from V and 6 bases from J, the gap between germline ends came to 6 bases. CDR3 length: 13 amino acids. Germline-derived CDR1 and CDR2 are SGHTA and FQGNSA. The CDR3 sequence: CASSLGGAGELFF. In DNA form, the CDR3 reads TGTGCCAGCAGCTTAGGGGGGGCCGGGGAGCTGTTTTTT.

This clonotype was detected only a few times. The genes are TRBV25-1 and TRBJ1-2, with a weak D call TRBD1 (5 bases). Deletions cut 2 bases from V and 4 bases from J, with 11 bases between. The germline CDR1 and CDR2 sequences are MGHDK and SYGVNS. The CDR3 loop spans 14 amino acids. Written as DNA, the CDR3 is TGTGCCAGCAGTGAAGAAACGGGGCTCTATGGCTACACCTTC. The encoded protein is CASSEETGLYGYTF.

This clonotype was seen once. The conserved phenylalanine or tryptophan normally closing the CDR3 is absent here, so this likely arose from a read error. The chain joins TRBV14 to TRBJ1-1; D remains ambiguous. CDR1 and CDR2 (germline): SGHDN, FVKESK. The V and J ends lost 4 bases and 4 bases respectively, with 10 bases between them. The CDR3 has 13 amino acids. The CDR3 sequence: CASSRVLGTEAFY. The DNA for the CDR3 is TGTGCCAGCAGCCGAGTGTTGGGCACTGAAGCTTTCTAT.